These T cell receptor beta chains were read from a single sample in a study of blood T cell repertoires in COVID-19. This table comes from immunoSEQ multiplex PCR, and its TCRdb copy is limited to in-frame clones, with some not included. Of about 44,000 clones in the sample, 85% to 90% were seen once. Sequenced material: peripheral blood. Receptor source: a human donor in a cohort sampled during active COVID-19. Both conserved end residues are part of each CDR3. The D gene is left open where the match is weak. Size is omitted from some rows. Given values are once, few, many or a class for expanded clones.

j_call d_call v_call clone_size cdr3_nt cdr3_aa
TRBJ2-7 - TRBV21-1 - TGTGCCAGCAGCTCCAGGACACCCGGCGGGGCGAACTCCTACGAGCAGTACTTC CASSSRTPGGANSYEQYF
TRBJ2-7 TRBD2 TRBV19 - TGTGCCAGGCGTTGGACTAGCGGGCCCCAACCCGAATACGAGCAGTACTTC CARRWTSGPQPEYEQYF
TRBJ2-1 - TRBV28 - TGTGCCAGCAGTTTCCCGTACAATGAGCAGTTCTTC CASSFPYNEQFF
TRBJ2-7 - TRBV9 - TGTGCCAGCAGCGTAGGCCCGGACACACTGTACGAGCAGTACTTC CASSVGPDTLYEQYF
TRBJ2-5 TRBD2 TRBV25-1 once TGTGCCAGCAGTGAAGCGGGAGGGCTGAAGACCCAGTACTTC CASSEAGGLKTQYF
TRBJ2-3 TRBD2 TRBV4-1 - TGCGCCAGCAGCCAAATCCCTAGCGGAGGCCACACAGATACGCAGTATTTT CASSQIPSGGHTDTQYF
TRBJ2-7 TRBD2 TRBV28 few TGTGCGTCATGCGGGCTAGCGGGGGTCTACGAGCAGTACTTC CASCGLAGVYEQYF
TRBJ2-1 TRBD1 TRBV28 - TGTGCCAGCACCCCGGGACAGGGCTCCTACAATGAGCAGTTCTTC CASTPGQGSYNEQFF
TRBJ2-7 - TRBV30 once TGTGCCTGGAGTCAGACAGGTAGCTATAACGAGCAGTACTTC CAWSQTGSYNEQYF
TRBJ2-3 - TRBV21-1 - TGTGCCAGCAGCACACAGGCTTTCACTGCCCCGACAGATACGCAGTATTTT CASSTQAFTAPTDTQYF
TRBJ2-7 TRBD1 TRBV7-2 - TGTGCCAGCAGTCCGCGGTGGGGACAGGGGGCCTACGAGCAGTACTTC CASSPRWGQGAYEQYF
TRBJ1-5 - TRBV5-4 - TGTGCCAGCAGCCGAGGAGGGAATCAGCCCCAGCATTTT CASSRGGNQPQHF
TRBJ2-5 - TRBV13 - TGTGCCAGCAGCCCGCAGGTGGGAGAGACCCAGTACTTC CASSPQVGETQYF